This T cell receptor beta chain was identified during a study of T cells in Graves' hyperthyroidism and ophthalmopathy. Study findings and constraints: Most thyroid clonotypes with frequency above 0.001 were detected in blood.

Trimming pared 6 bases from V and 2 bases from J, leaving 12 bases between. Germline-derived CDR1 and CDR2 are DFQATT and SNEGSKA (reference sequence). The length of the CDR3 is 13 residues. TCR beta CDR3 regions were amplified from RNA. The primer set for the first-round RT-PCR of the TCR CDR3 was HTBI. TCRdb used MiXCR to reprocess the multiplex PCR reads, holding one entry per CDR3 protein. This table holds 550,000 to 800,000 distinct CDR3 sequences, 15% to 20% found once. With regard to this clonotype: The antigen is unknown.

Stable hyperthyroidism: no ophthalmopathy progression over 18 months of follow-up. The gene calls are TRBV20-1 and TRBJ2-3; a weak D match, TRBD1 (6 bases). The source material was blood. The clonotype originates from a man between 18 and 35 years old with Graves' hyperthyroidism. In DNA, the CDR3 is TGCAGTGCCCGTAGGGGACACACAGATACGCAGTATTTT. It codes for CSARRGHTDTQYF.